The clone carrying this T cell receptor (beta chain) was counted many times. Its antigen is unidentified. At one end, the junction sequence differs from germline, possibly due to a read error. TCRdb re-analysed the 5' RACE reads in MiXCR, keeping a single row per CDR3 protein. The sample records more than 600,000 distinct CDR3 sequences, around a fifth being singletons. CDR1 and CDR2 from the germline V gene are MNHEY and SMNVEV (reference sequence). The CDR3 has 13 residues. The data stem from a study of CD8 T cells in ankylosing spondylitis. Findings and limits, study-wide: Blood from ankylosing spondylitis patients appeared to carry a characteristic roughly 8-variant TCR beta motif.

J is TRBJ2-7 and V is TRBV27, with D tentatively TRBD1 (5 bases). The specimen sequenced was blood, either unsorted or a sorted T cell fraction (not recorded which). The receptor was derived from a male donor with ankylosing spondylitis. For the CDR3, the DNA is TGCGCCAGCAGCTTGGGGCAGAATTACGAGCAGTACTTC. It specifies CASSLGQNYEQYF.